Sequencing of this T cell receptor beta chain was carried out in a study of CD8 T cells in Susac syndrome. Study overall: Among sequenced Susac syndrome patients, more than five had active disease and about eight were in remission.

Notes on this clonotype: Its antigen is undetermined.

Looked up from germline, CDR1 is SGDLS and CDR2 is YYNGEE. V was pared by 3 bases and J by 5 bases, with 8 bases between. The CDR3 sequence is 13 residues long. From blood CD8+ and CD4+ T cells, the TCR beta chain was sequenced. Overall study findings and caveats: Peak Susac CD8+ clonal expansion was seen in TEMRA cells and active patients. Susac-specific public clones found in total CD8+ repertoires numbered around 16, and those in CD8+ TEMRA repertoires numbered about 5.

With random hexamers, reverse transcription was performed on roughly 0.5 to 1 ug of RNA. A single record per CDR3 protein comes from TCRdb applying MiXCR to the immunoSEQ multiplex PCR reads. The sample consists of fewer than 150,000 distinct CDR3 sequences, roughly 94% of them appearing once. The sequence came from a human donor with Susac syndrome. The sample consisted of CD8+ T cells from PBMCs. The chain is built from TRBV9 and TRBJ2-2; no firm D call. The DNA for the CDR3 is TGTGCCAGCAGCGCGTACCTAACCGGGGAGCTGTTTTTT. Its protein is CASSAYLTGELFF.